What follows is one T cell receptor (beta chain) and its context. Its antigen is still unknown. The assay was immunoSEQ multiplex PCR, and TCRdb's table has in-frame clones only and misses some. The sample lists over 10,000 clones; 74% were seen once. Allogeneic regulatory or mature dendritic cells were co-cultured for less than six days with CFSE-labeled sorted T cells at 1:10. CD4+ or CD8+ T cells were sorted as naive CD45RA+ or memory CD45RO+. V dropped 6 bases and J dropped 0; count of bases not matched to a gene: 4. CDR3 length: 15 residues. CDR1 and CDR2 from the germline V gene are MNHNY and SVGAGI (reference sequence). This sample is part of a study of regulatory dendritic cells for organ transplantation. About the study: Regulatory dendritic cells came from monocytes given vitamin D3 and IL-10. LPS was added to dendritic cell cultures on day 6.

Study-level findings and limits: Memory CD8+ T cells were the most oligoclonal; naive cells were highly diverse.

The TCR was taken from a human donor in good health. The sequenced sample was naive CD4+ T cells from blood cultured with regulatory dendritic cells. Subset noted: CD45RA+ naive T cells. This chain joins TRBV6-6 and TRBJ2-2; 7 bases line up with TRBD1. This chain's CDR3 is CASRKQGSNTGELFF. CDR3 bases: TGTGCCAGCAGAAAACAGGGGTCGAACACCGGGGAGCTGTTTTTT.